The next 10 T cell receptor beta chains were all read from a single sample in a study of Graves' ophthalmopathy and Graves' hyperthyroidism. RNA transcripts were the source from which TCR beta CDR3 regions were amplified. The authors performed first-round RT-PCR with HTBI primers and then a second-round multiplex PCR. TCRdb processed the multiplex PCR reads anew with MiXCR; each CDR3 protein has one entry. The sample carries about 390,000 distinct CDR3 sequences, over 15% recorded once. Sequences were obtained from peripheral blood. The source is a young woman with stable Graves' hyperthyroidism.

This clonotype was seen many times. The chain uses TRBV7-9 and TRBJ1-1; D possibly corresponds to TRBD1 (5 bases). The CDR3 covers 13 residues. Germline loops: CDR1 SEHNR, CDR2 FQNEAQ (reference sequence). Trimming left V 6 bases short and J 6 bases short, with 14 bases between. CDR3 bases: TGTGCCAGCAGTTTATTGGGGGGAGCTGAAGCTTTCTTT. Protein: CASSLLGGAEAFF.

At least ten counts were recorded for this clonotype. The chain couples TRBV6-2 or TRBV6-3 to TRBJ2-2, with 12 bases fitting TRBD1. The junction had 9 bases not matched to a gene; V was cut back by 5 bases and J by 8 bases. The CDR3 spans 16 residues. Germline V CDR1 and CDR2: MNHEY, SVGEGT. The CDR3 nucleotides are TGTGCCAGCAGTCGCAGTGGGACAGGGGGCCGAGGGGAGCTGTTTTTT. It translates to CASSRSGTGGRGELFF.

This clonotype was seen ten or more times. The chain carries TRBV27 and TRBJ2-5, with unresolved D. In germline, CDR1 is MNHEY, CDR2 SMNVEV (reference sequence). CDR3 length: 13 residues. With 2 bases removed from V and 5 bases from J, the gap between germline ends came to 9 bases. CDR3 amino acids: CASSLIPQETQYF. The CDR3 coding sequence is TGTGCCAGCAGTTTAATTCCCCAGGAGACCCAGTACTTC.

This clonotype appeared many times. The CDR3 sequence: CASSPSVGETQYF. The CDR3 DNA reads as TGTGCCAGCTCCCCATCGGTGGGGGAGACCCAGTACTTC. The chain uses TRBV18 and TRBJ2-5; D remains ambiguous. Germline V gene lookup returns CDR1 KGHSH and CDR2 LQKENI. There are 13 residues in the CDR3. V shed 6 bases and J shed 5 bases, with 13 bases lying between them.

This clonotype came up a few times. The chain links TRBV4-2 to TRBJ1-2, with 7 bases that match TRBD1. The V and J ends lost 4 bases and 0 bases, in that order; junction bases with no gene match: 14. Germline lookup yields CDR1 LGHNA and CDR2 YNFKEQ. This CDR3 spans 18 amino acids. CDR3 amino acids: CASSRSQGTADPNYGYTF. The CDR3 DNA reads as TGTGCCAGCAGCCGATCCCAGGGGACAGCCGACCCTAACTATGGCTACACCTTC.

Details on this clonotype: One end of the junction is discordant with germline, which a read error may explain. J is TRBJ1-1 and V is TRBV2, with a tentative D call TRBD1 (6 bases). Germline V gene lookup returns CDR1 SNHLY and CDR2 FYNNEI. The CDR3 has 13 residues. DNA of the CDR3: TGTGCCAGCAGTAGGCAGGGGATGACTGAAGCTCTCTTT. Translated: CASSRQGMTEALF.

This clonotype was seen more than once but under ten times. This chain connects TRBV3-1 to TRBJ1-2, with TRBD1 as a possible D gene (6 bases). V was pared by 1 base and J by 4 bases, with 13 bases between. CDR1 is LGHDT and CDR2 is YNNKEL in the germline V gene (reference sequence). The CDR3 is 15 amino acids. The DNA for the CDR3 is TGTGCCAGCAGCCAAGGAACAGGGATCAGCTATGGCTACACCTTC. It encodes CASSQGTGISYGYTF.

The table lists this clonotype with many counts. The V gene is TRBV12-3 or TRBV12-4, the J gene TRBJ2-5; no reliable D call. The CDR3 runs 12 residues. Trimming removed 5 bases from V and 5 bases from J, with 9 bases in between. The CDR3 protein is CASSLRTETQYF. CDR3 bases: TGTGCCAGCAGTCTAAGGACCGAGACCCAGTACTTC.

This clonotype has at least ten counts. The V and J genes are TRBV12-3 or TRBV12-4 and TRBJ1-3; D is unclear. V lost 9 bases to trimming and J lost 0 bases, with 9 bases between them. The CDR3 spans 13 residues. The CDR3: CASEDSSGNTIYF. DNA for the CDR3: TGTGCCAGTGAGGACTCCTCTGGAAACACCATATATTTT.

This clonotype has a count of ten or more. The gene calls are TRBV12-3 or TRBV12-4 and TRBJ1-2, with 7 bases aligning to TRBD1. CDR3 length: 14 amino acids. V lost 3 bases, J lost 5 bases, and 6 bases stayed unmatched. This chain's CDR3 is CASSLGQRLYGYTF. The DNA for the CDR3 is TGTGCCAGCAGTTTGGGACAGAGACTTTATGGCTACACCTTC.